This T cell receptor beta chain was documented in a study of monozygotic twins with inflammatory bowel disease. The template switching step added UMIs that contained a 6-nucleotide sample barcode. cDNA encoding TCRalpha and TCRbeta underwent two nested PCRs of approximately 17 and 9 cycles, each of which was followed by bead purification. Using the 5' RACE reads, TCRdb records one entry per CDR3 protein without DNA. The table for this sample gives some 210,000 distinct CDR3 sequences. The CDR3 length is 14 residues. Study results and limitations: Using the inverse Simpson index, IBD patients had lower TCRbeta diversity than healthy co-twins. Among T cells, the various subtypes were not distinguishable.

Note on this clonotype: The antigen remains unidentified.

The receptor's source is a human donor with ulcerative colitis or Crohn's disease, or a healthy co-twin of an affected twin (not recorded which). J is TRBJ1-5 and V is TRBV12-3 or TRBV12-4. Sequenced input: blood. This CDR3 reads CASSLHGGNQPQHF.